Below are 27 T cell receptor beta chains sequenced from a single sample in a study of blood T cell repertoires in COVID-19. The table came from immunoSEQ multiplex PCR; TCRdb's copy has only in-frame clones and leaves some out. The table has some 90,000 clones, more than 80% seen once. Sequenced input: peripheral blood. The receptors originated from a woman in her seventies with acute or convalescent COVID-19.

This clone was observed a few times. The chain is built from TRBV19 and TRBJ2-5; maybe TRBD1 (6 bases). Germline V gene lookup returns CDR1 LNHDA and CDR2 SQIVND (reference sequence). The germline V and J ends were trimmed by 6 bases and 5 bases, with 13 bases remaining between them. The CDR3 is made up of 13 amino acids. The CDR3 DNA reads as TGTGCCAGTAGCGGGGTGCAGGGGGAGACCCAGTACTTC. Translating it yields CASSGVQGETQYF.

This clone appeared a single time. The chain recombines TRBV28 with TRBJ1-5, with D possibly matching TRBD1 (6 bases). The germline gives CDR1 MDHEN, CDR2 SYDVKM. Trimming took 6 bases from V and 4 from J, leaving 13 bases between them. The CDR3 consists of 14 residues. In nucleotides, the CDR3 is TGTGCCAGCAGAATTCACGGACAGAATCAGCCCCAGCATTTT. It codes for CASRIHGQNQPQHF.

The V and J genes are TRBV9 and TRBJ2-3, with D tentatively TRBD1 (6 bases). The CDR3 totals 13 residues. Trimming shortened V by 3 bases and J by 7 bases, and 12 bases separated the two germline ends. The germline CDR1 and CDR2 sequences are SGDLS and YYNGEE. CDR3: CASSEGVGNTQYF. The CDR3 coding sequence is TGTGCCAGCAGCGAGGGGGTCGGAAATACGCAGTATTTT.

The chain joins TRBV7-9 to TRBJ2-7; unclear D gene. With 5 bases removed from V and 2 bases from J, the gap between germline ends came to 13 bases. The CDR3 length is 14 residues. CDR1 and CDR2 from the germline V gene are SEHNR and FQNEAQ (reference sequence). The CDR3 loop is CASSRIEVPYEQYF. CDR3 bases: TGTGCCAGCAGCCGGATCGAGGTCCCCTACGAGCAGTACTTC.

V gene TRBV6-5 combines with J gene TRBJ1-6, with unresolved D. The CDR3 covers 14 residues. Per the germline V gene, CDR1 is MNHEY and CDR2 is SVGAGI. With 0 bases removed from V and 6 bases from J, the gap between germline ends came to 6 bases. In nucleotides, the CDR3 is TGTGCCAGCAGTTACTCGAGACTTAATTCACCCCTCCACTTT. Its protein is CASSYSRLNSPLHF.

Judged by abundance, this clone is medium-sized (0.01 to 0.1%). The gene calls are TRBV27 and TRBJ1-6, with TRBD1 identical over 7 bases. This CDR3 has 16 amino acids. The V gene's germline CDR1 is MNHEY and CDR2 SMNVEV (reference sequence). V gave up 4 bases and J gave up 9 bases; unmatched junction bases: 12. The CDR3 protein is CASSSVSTGSVSPLHF. Written as DNA, the CDR3 is TGTGCCAGCAGTTCGGTTTCGACAGGGTCCGTTTCACCCCTCCACTTT.

This sequence joins TRBV4-1 and TRBJ2-1, with TRBD1 matching 7 bases. The CDR3 consists of 12 residues. In germline, CDR1 is MGHRA, CDR2 YSYEKL. Germline trimming cut 6 bases from V and 6 bases from J; bases unmatched to any gene: 2. The DNA of the CDR3 is TGCGCCAGCAGTCGACAGGGCAATGAGCAGTTCTTC. As protein: CASSRQGNEQFF.

The chain recombines TRBV5-1 with TRBJ2-1; 8 nucleotides line up with TRBD2. The CDR3 contains 20 residues. Germline V gene lookup returns CDR1 SGHRS and CDR2 YFSETQ. The V and J ends lost 3 bases and 0 bases, in that order; junction bases with no gene match: 17. The CDR3 DNA sequence: TGCGCCAGCAGCTATCAGACTCCTACCGGGAGGGGAAGCTCCTACAATGAGCAGTTCTTC. Translation gives CASSYQTPTGRGSSYNEQFF.

This clone was seen ten or more times. This chain joins TRBV6-1 and TRBJ1-6; D is perhaps TRBD1 (5 bases). CDR1 and CDR2 (germline): MNHNS, SASEGT. The CDR3 is 14 residues long. V lost 1 base and J lost 7, with 8 bases in between. The CDR3 DNA follows: TGTGCCAGCAGTGAAGTAGGGGTGAATTCACCCCTCCACTTT. This sequence encodes CASSEVGVNSPLHF.

A single count supports this clone. This sequence joins TRBV7-8 and TRBJ2-7, with no clear D. The CDR3 has 14 amino acids. V dropped 0 bases and J dropped 2 bases, with 8 bases sitting between them. CDR1 is SGHVS and CDR2 is FQNEAQ in the germline V gene. The CDR3 sequence: CASSLAHRAYEQYF. As DNA, the CDR3 is TGTGCCAGCAGCTTAGCCCACCGAGCCTACGAGCAGTACTTC.

The chain recombines TRBV28 with TRBJ1-4, with a tentative D call TRBD1 (6 bases). Trimming removed 6 bases at V and 5 bases at J, with 13 bases between. In germline, CDR1 is MDHEN, CDR2 SYDVKM. The CDR3 is 14 residues long. CDR3 sequence: CASRPGGGNEKLFF. CDR3 in DNA: TGTGCCAGCAGGCCGGGGGGGGGCAATGAAAAACTGTTTTTT.

This clone was detected only a few times. V gene TRBV19 combines with J gene TRBJ2-4, with TRBD2 identical over 11 bases. Germline assignment: CDR1 LNHDA and CDR2 SQIVND (reference sequence). This CDR3 region has 14 residues. Trimming took 6 bases from V and 4 from J; bases not matched to a gene: 2. In DNA, the CDR3 is TGTGCCAGTAGCGGGACTAGCGGTAAAAACATTCAGTACTTC. Translating it yields CASSGTSGKNIQYF.

The chain has TRBV13 and TRBJ2-3, with D unclear. The V gene lost 5 bases and the J gene lost 5 bases, with 11 bases spanning the gap. Germline V lookup: CDR1 PRHDT, CDR2 FYEKMQ (reference sequence). The CDR3 is 13 residues long. The CDR3 nucleotides read TGTGCCAGCAGCCCGTTGCGGAGAGATACGCAGTATTTT. Translation: CASSPLRRDTQYF.

J is TRBJ1-2 and V is TRBV19; no definite D call. V was shortened by 3 bases and J by 7 bases, with 12 bases between the two germline ends. The length of the CDR3 is 13 residues. The V gene's germline CDR1 is LNHDA and CDR2 SQIVND (reference sequence). CDR3 protein: CASSMFWRFGYTF. Written as DNA, the CDR3 is TGTGCCAGTAGTATGTTTTGGCGGTTTGGCTACACCTTC.

This clone appeared a single time. The chain combines TRBV2 with TRBJ1-2; the D is unclear. CDR3 length: 12 amino acids. CDR1 and CDR2 (germline): SNHLY, FYNNEI. V lost 7 bases and J lost 3, with 9 bases in between. CDR3 region: CASTAEDYGYTF. CDR3 DNA: TGTGCCAGCACAGCAGAGGACTATGGCTACACCTTC.

The chain employs TRBV6-5 and TRBJ1-2, with TRBD1 as a possible D gene (6 bases). V shed 6 bases and J shed 2 bases, with 10 bases lying between them. CDR3 length equals 13 residues. Germline CDR1 is MNHEY and CDR2 is SVGAGI. The CDR3 bases are TGTGCCAGCAGAGACAGGAACAACTATGGCTACACCTTC. This translates into CASRDRNNYGYTF.

The gene calls are TRBV7-2 and TRBJ2-2; a weak D match, TRBD2 (7 bases). The CDR3 length is 16 residues. Germline values: CDR1 SGHTA, CDR2 FQGNSA. The V end was cut by 1 base, the J end by 2 bases, with 11 bases between. This chain's CDR3 is CASSLVGGGNTGELFF. The DNA for the CDR3 is TGTGCCAGCAGCTTAGTGGGCGGGGGCAACACCGGGGAGCTGTTTTTT.

V and J are TRBV2 and TRBJ2-1; 12 bases match TRBD2. CDR1 and CDR2 (germline): SNHLY, FYNNEI. With 2 bases clipped from V and 9 bases from J, the junction kept 5 bases outside the gene matches. The CDR3 contains 15 residues. The chain's CDR3 is CASSESRLAGVEQFF. In nucleotides, the CDR3 is TGTGCCAGCAGTGAAAGCAGACTAGCGGGAGTTGAGCAGTTCTTC.

This clone was seen a single time. The J gene is TRBJ2-3, the V gene TRBV18; the D gene is possibly TRBD2 (6 bases). CDR3 length equals 16 residues. Germline V gene lookup returns CDR1 KGHSH and CDR2 LQKENI. V shed 0 bases and J shed 7 bases, with 17 bases lying between them. The CDR3 here is CASSPPGLRALNTQYF. In nucleotides, the CDR3 is TGTGCCAGCTCACCACCGGGACTCCGGGCCCTCAATACGCAGTATTTT.

This chain connects TRBV24-1 to TRBJ2-2; a possible D gene is TRBD1 (5 bases). This CDR3 has 16 residues. Trimming cost V 0 bases and J 4 bases, with 11 bases left between them. The germline CDR1 and CDR2 sequences are KGHDR and SFDVKD. As DNA, the CDR3 is TGTGCCACCAGTGATTTGACAGGTTCCTTCACCGGGGAGCTGTTTTTT. Protein: CATSDLTGSFTGELFF.

The V call is TRBV19, the J call TRBJ2-7, with D maybe TRBD2 (5 bases). The V end was cut by 4 bases, the J end by 3 bases, with 13 bases between. Germline loops: CDR1 LNHDA, CDR2 SQIVND (reference sequence). CDR3 length equals 14 residues. This CDR3 reads CASSRTGINYEQYF. The CDR3 coding sequence is TGTGCCAGTAGTAGAACCGGGATCAACTACGAGCAGTACTTC. The whole variable domain, filled in from reference TRBV19 and TRBJ2-7, reads DGGITQSPKYLFRKEGQNVTLSCEQNLNHDAMYWYRQDPGQGLRLIYYSQIVNDFQKGDIAEGYSVSREKKESFPLTVTSAQKNPTAFYLCASSRTGINYEQYFGPGTRLTVT.

The chain uses TRBV5-1 and TRBJ1-1; TRBD1 aligns across 7 bases. The CDR3 runs to 15 residues. The V segment lost 3 bases and the J segment 1 base; nucleotides outside the gene matches: 6. Germline loops: CDR1 SGHRS, CDR2 YFSETQ. The CDR3 DNA sequence: TGCGCCAGCAGCTGGGCCGGGACAGAGAACACTGAAGCTTTCTTT. Its translation: CASSWAGTENTEAFF. Combining the CDR3 with reference TRBV5-1 and TRBJ1-1 gives the whole variable domain KAGVTQTPRYLIKTRGQQVTLSCSPISGHRSVSWYQQTPGQGLQFLFEYFSETQRNKGNFPGRFSGRQFSNSRSEMNVSTLELGDSALYLCASSWAGTENTEAFFGQGTRLTVV.

This clone was detected once. V and J are TRBV3-1 (or the pseudogene TRBV3-2) and TRBJ1-2, with unresolved D. Trimming pared 5 bases from V and 0 bases from J, leaving 7 bases between. The germline gives CDR1 LGHDT, CDR2 YNNKEL (reference sequence). This CDR3 comprises 13 residues. The CDR3 region is CASSSTTNYGYTF. CDR3 nucleotides: TGTGCCAGCAGCTCTACGACTAACTATGGCTACACCTTC.

On this clone itself: A read error is possible here, since a much larger clone lies one base away. Other DNA sequences of this sample code for an identical CDR3. The rearrangement joins TRBV29-1 to TRBJ2-7; D is possibly TRBD1 (6 bases). Germline CDR1 SQVTM, CDR2 ANQGSEA. The CDR3 is 13 amino acids. The CDR3 bases are TGCAGCGTTCGATCGCCAGGGGCCTATGAGCAGTACTTC. Its translation is CSVRSPGAYEQYF.

V and J are TRBV30 and TRBJ2-3; 8 positions match TRBD2. Germline assignment: CDR1 GTSNPN and CDR2 SVGIG (reference sequence). The CDR3 length is 14 residues. With V trimmed by 4 bases and J by 4 bases, 7 bases remained unmatched. CDR3 bases: TGTGCCTGGAACACGGGGGGGCCGGCAGATACGCAGTATTTT. Protein product: CAWNTGGPADTQYF.

The chain couples TRBV28 to TRBJ2-2; 7 bases agree with TRBD2. There are 16 residues in the CDR3. V trimming: 7 bases; J trimming: 4 bases; junction bases outside the gene matches: 12. Looked up from germline, CDR1 is MDHEN and CDR2 is SYDVKM. The DNA for the CDR3 is TGTGCCAGCATCCCCTGGGGAGGGGAAAGCACCGGGGAGCTGTTTTTT. Amino acids: CASIPWGGESTGELFF.

The genes are TRBV5-1 and TRBJ2-3; D might be TRBD1 (6 bases). V lost 4 bases and J lost 0, with 9 bases in between. Germline V gene data show CDR1 as SGHRS and CDR2 as YFSETQ. The CDR3 is made up of 14 amino acids. The CDR3 DNA sequence: TGCGCCAGCAGCACAGGGATTAGCACAGATACGCAGTATTTT. It specifies CASSTGISTDTQYF.